This T cell receptor beta chain was identified in a study of blood T cell repertoires in COVID-19. Methods used by the authors: Researchers report that nucleated cell counts were estimated from reference gene primer amplification. The protocol was immunoSEQ multiplex PCR, while the TCRdb copy is restricted to in-frame clones and leaves out a portion. The D gene and trimming were derived from the DNA, and the V and J assignments and clone size from that table. The repertoire holds 200,000 or so clones, roughly four fifths seen once, with roughly 14% in the top ten. The CDR3 covers 15 residues. V dropped 8 bases and J dropped 6 bases, with 20 bases sitting between them. Germline V gene lookup returns CDR1 MNHNY and CDR2 SVGAGI (reference sequence).

This chain connects TRBV6-6 to TRBJ1-5; possible D gene TRBD1, 5 bases. The source material was peripheral blood. The clonotype originates from a man aged 30 to 45 with active or convalescent COVID-19. CDR3 DNA sequence: TGTGCCAGCGCGGAGGGTCAGGGAGCAGGTCAGCCCCAGCATTTT. This gives the protein CASAEGQGAGQPQHF.